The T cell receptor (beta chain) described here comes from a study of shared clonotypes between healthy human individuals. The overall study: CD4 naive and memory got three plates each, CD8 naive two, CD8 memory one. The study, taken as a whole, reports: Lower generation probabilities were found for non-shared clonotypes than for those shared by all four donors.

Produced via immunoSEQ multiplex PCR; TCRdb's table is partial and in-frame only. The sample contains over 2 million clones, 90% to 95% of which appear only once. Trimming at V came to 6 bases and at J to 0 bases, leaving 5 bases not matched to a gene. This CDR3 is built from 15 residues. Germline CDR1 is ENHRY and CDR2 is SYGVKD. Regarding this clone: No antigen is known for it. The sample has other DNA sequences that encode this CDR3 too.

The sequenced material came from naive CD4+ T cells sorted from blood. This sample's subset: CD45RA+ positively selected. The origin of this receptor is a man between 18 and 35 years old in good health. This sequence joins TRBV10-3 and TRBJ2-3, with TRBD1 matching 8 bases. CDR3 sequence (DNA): TGTGCCATCAGGTCAGGGGGCGCGAGCACAGATACGCAGTATTTT. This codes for CAIRSGGASTDTQYF.